This T cell receptor (beta chain) is from a study of human T cells and chemical hapten exposure. Looking at the study overall: 2% DPC applied to an approximately 2 cm by approximately 2 cm arm area sensitized donors. Whole-study results and caveats: TCRs whose frequency exceeded 1 in 1000 remained the same following DPC sensitization.

Described time point: patch test 3, about 24 weeks after DPC sensitization. The sample's treatment: therapeutic diphenylcyclopropenone sensitization with weekly scalp DPC. The drawing of blood occurred before each patch test was applied. Turning to this clonotype: The target antigen is unknown.

Library preparation tagged each individual cDNA molecule with a unique molecular identifier. TCRdb re-derived calls from the RACE reads in MiXCR, one entry per CDR3 protein. The sample consists of about 97,000 distinct CDR3 sequences, around a quarter of them appearing once. CDR1 is KGHSH, CDR2 LQKENI, per germline. V lost 2 bases and J 6 bases, leaving 8 bases between the germline ends. The CDR3 has 13 amino acids. Material: whole blood, obtained in connection with sensitization to the hapten diphenylcyclopropenone (DPC). This receptor was obtained from a man aged 40-55 years with alopecia areata. Some clones in this sample may be carry-over from other donors' samples. The chain combines TRBV18 with TRBJ1-5; D is uncertain. CDR3 nucleotide sequence: TGTGCCAGCTCACCAGAGAGGACTCAGCCCCAGCATTTT. This encodes CASSPERTQPQHF. Filled out from reference TRBV18 and TRBJ1-5, the complete variable domain reads NAGVMQNPRHLVRRRGQEARLRCSPMKGHSHVYWYRQLPEEGLKFMVYLQKENIIDESGMPKERFSAEFPKEGPSILRIQQVVRGDSAAYFCASSPERTQPQHFGDGTRLSIL.